This T cell receptor beta chain was identified during a study of CD8 T cells in ankylosing spondylitis. Study-level findings and limits: Reported data indicate significant enrichment of disease-linked clones within matched ankylosing spondylitis synovial fluid. Disease-associated clones were CD8+ and fairly uncommon in peripheral blood. Past studies reported some motif variants in reactive arthritis synovial fluid and blood. One TCR beta motif, made up of roughly 8 highly homologous variants, appeared characteristic of ankylosing spondylitis blood.

The CDR3 spans 15 residues. The V gene end was trimmed by 6 bases and the J gene end by 6 bases; junction bases not matched to a gene: 4. The table lists this clonotype with a few counts. Antigen unknown. Libraries of TCR beta came from quantitative 5'-RACE with molecular barcodes. TCRdb used MiXCR to reprocess the 5' RACE reads, holding one entry per CDR3 protein. This table has some 800,000 distinct CDR3 sequences, 12% appearing once. What was sequenced was blood, either unsorted or a sorted T cell fraction (not recorded which). The rearrangement links TRBV12-3 or TRBV12-4 to TRBJ2-2; TRBD2 matches 13 bases. The sequence derives from a male donor with ankylosing spondylitis. CDR3 amino acids: CASRLTSGRAGELFF. The CDR3 bases are TGTGCCAGCAGACTAACTAGCGGGAGGGCCGGGGAGCTGTTTTTT.